Shown below are 5 T cell receptor beta chains from a single sample sequenced in a study of shared clonotypes between healthy human individuals. Sequencing was performed with immunoSEQ multiplex PCR; in TCRdb, only in-frame clones are kept and a portion is missing. The sample lists approximately 620,000 clones, around 97% occurring once. The specimen sequenced was naive CD4+ T cells sorted from blood. Subset given: CD45RA+ positively selected. The receptors derive from a woman aged 25 to 45 in good health.

This clone has only one observation. The chain uses TRBV28 and TRBJ1-2; D is possibly TRBD1 (6 bases). The CDR3 sequence is 13 residues long. V was cut by 8 bases and J by 7 bases, with 17 bases left in between. Per germline, CDR1 MDHEN and CDR2 SYDVKM. The CDR3 region has the DNA TGTGCCAGCTACCCTCCGACAGGAAGTGGCTACACCTTC. Protein: CASYPPTGSGYTF.

This clone was seen only once. V gene TRBV9 combines with J gene TRBJ2-2; a weak D match, TRBD2 (6 bases). The germline V and J ends were trimmed by 3 bases and 2 bases, with 11 bases remaining between them. CDR3 length: 15 amino acids. The germline gives CDR1 SGDLS, CDR2 YYNGEE. CDR3 loop: CASSGRDFNTGELFF. The CDR3 DNA reads TGTGCCAGCAGCGGCCGGGACTTTAACACCGGGGAGCTGTTTTTT.

This chain connects TRBV28 to TRBJ2-7; 7 nucleotides agree with TRBD1. The trim removed 10 bases at V and 2 bases at J, leaving 5 bases unmatched. The CDR3 covers 12 residues. The germline V gene encodes CDR1 MDHEN and CDR2 SYDVKM. The CDR3 region is CATGGRAYEQYF. DNA for the CDR3: TGTGCCACAGGGGGACGAGCCTACGAGCAGTACTTC.

The chain employs TRBV28 and TRBJ2-3, with no clear D. The CDR3 length is 13 residues. V lost 5 bases and J lost 5, with 11 bases in between. The germline CDR1 and CDR2 sequences are MDHEN and SYDVKM. The CDR3 here is CASSPGSVDTQYF. The DNA of the CDR3 is TGTGCCAGCAGTCCTGGGTCGGTAGATACGCAGTATTTT.

The CDR3 DNA sequence: TGTGCCAGCAGCCCAGGGGGCAGCCCCGCAGATACGCAGTATTTT. Residues: CASSPGGSPADTQYF. The chain is built from TRBV7-2 and TRBJ2-3, with 8 positions matching TRBD1. V lost 5 bases and J lost 4; bases outside the gene matches: 8. Germline values: CDR1 SGHTA, CDR2 FQGNSA. The CDR3 sequence is 15 residues long.